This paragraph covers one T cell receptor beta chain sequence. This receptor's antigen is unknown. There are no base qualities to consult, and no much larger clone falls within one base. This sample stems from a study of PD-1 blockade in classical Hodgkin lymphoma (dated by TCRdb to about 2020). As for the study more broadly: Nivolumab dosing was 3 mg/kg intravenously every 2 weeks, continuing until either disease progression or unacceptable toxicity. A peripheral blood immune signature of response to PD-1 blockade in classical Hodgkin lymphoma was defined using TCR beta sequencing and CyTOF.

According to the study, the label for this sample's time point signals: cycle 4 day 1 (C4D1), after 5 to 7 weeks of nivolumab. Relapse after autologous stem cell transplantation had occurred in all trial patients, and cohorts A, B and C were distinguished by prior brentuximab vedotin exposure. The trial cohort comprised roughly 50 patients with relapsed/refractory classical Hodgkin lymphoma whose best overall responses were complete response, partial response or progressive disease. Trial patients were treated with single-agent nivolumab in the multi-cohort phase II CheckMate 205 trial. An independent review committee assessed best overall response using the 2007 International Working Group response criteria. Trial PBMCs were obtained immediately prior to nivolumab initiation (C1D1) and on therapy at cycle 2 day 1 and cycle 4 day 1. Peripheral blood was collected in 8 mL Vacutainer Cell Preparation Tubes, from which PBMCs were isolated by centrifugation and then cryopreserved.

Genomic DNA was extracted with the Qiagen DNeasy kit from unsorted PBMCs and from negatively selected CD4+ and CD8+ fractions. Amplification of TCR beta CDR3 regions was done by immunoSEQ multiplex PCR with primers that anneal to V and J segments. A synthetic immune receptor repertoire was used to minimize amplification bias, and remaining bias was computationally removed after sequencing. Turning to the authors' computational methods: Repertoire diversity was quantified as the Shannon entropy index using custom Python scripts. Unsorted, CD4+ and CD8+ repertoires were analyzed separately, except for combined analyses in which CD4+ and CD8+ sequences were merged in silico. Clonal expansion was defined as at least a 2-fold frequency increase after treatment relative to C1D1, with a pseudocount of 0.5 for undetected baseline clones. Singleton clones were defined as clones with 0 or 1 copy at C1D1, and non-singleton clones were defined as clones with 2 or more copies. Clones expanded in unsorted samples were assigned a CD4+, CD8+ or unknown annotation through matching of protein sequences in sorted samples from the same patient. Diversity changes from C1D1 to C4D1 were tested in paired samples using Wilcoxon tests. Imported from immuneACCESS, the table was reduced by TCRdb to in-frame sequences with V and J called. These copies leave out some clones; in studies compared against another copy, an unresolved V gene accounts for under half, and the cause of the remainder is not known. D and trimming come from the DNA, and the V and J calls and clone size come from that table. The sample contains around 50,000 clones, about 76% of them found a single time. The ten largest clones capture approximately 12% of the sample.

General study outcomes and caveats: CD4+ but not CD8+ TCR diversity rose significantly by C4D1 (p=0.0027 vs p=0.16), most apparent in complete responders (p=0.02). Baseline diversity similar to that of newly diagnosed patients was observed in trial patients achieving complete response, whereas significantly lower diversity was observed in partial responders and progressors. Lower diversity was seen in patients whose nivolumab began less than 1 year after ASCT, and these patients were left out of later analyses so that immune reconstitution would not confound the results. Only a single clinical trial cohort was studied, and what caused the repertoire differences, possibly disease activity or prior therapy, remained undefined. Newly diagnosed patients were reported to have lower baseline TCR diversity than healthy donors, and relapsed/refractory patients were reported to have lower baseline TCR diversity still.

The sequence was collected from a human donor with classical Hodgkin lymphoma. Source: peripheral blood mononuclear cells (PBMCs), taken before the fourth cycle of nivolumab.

The CDR3 region: CASSPLMQGLPNTEAFF. DNA sequence: TGTGCCAGCTCACCACTCATGCAGGGCCTCCCGAACACTGAAGCTTTCTTT. This sequence uses TRBV18 and TRBJ1-1, and possibly TRBD1, on 5 matching bases. Deletion took 1 base off V and 1 base off J, with a span of 16 bases between the germline ends. CDR1 and CDR2 were assigned from the germline V gene as KGHSH and LQKENI. From the cysteine up to the phenylalanine, the CDR3 has a length of 17 residues. Of all the DNA, just the CDR3 is kept, 51 bases in frame from base 1.